This T cell receptor beta chain came from a study of CD8 T cells in ankylosing spondylitis. Study findings and constraints: Past research had described some motif variants in reactive arthritis synovial fluid and blood. Disease-linked clones bore a CD8+ phenotype, appearing relatively rarely in peripheral blood. Several highly homologous variants made up a TCR beta motif, and this motif appeared characteristic of ankylosing spondylitis blood. Reports say disease-linked clones showed up significantly more in matched ankylosing spondylitis synovial fluid.

Germline CDR1 reads SQVTM; CDR2 reads ANQGSEA. The CDR3 contains 13 residues. Trimming shortened V by 2 bases and J by 0 bases, and 7 bases separated the two germline ends. Comment on this clonotype: As yet, its antigen is unknown.

Quantitative 5'-RACE was performed with molecular barcodes, and it yielded the TCR beta libraries. TCRdb recomputed calls from the 5' RACE reads with MiXCR, one row per CDR3 protein. The sample includes fewer than 750,000 distinct CDR3 sequences, under 20% of them seen just once. The receptor's source is a male donor with ankylosing spondylitis. The chain uses TRBV29-1 and TRBJ1-1; D call uncertain. Input material: blood, either unsorted or a sorted T cell fraction (not recorded which). The CDR3 DNA reads TGCAGCGTTGAAAGGGATATGAACACTGAAGCTTTCTTT. Its protein product is CSVERDMNTEAFF.